Given below is one T cell receptor (beta chain) in context. It lacks a known antigen. Qualities for individual bases were not recorded, and no much larger clone is one base off. These data belong to a study of cytomegalovirus exposure and HLA in healthy donors (dated by TCRdb to 2016 to 2017). Looking at the study overall: According to an earlier analysis of a few hundred of the donors, 150 million to 200 million T cells yielded some 110 million unique TCR beta sequences and around 280 Gb of sequence data. HLA typing covered class I and class II loci at four-digit resolution. A handful of DR-DQ haplotypes were handled as single units for association and clustering because linkage in the cohort was strong. Across some 400 genotyped donors of the cohort, an average of roughly 250,000 unique TCR beta nucleotide sequences per donor were sequenced, and around 19% of those sequences were non-productive. Besides the first cohort of hundreds of subjects, a separate validation cohort made up of 95 to 150 different subjects was used. A later genetic analysis took genome-wide SNP genotypes for about 55% of the roughly 700 donors and used that subset as a discovery cohort. Typing coverage differed by locus: A, B, C, DRB1 and DQB1 were typed in about 629-640 donors, DQA1 in about 550, DPA1 in over 600, and DPB1 in just under 480. High-throughput TCR immunosequencing, statistical association of individual TCRs with disease status, and machine learning were combined to predict cytomegalovirus infection status. The T cell repertoires of several hundred subjects were profiled by immunosequencing and related to cytomegalovirus serostatus. Every repertoire in the discovery cohort had been generated on one and the same sequencing platform. Around 330 gigabases of sequencing data and 91 million or so unique TCR sequences made up an early release that covered 640 HLA-typed donors. In an earlier analysis of over 550 of the donors, high-throughput TCR beta sequencing was used to judge whether each TCR beta V gene segment behaved as functional or pseudogenic. To study patterns of TCR occurrence, a later analysis re-analyzed previously published TCR beta repertoires from 600 to 750 donors and added high-resolution HLA genotyping. Of the roughly 400 genotyped donors, roughly 80% fell in the genetic ancestry cluster associated with self-reported Caucasian donors. The study aimed to test whether signatures of past pathogen exposure could be identified by cataloging public T cell receptors. In the later analysis, no new phenotypic data were used to find candidate immune exposures; instead, reliance was placed on TCR beta sequences and their occurrence across donors. Donor age, sex, ethnicity and CMV serostatus were collected together with the repertoire data.

Including the terminal cysteine and phenylalanine, the CDR3 comprises 19 residues. The read is trimmed to its CDR3 DNA, 57 bases read in frame from base 1. CDR1 is given as SEHNR and CDR2 as FQNEAQ, both from the germline V gene (reference sequence). The junction shows trimming of 0 bases on V and 0 bases on J, and the gene matches do not reach 13 bases of it. The cohort was made up of approximately 670 healthy bone marrow donors. At the time of sampling, every cohort member was nominally healthy, though immune exposures that went unrecorded were likely present. The donor tested CMV seropositive and was one of the 289 seropositive cohort members. A peripheral blood sample was collected from each donor, and TCR beta sequencing was performed on peripheral blood mononuclear cells. The Qiagen DNeasy Blood Extraction Kit was used to extract genomic DNA from the blood cell samples. The investigation overall reported the following: Only TCR beta chains were sequenced in this cohort, and the absence of alpha or paired-chain data limited detectable features. Assigning TCR associations to individual alleles was difficult when HLA alleles, especially DR and DQ, strongly co-occurred. Because counts were too low, about 18 rarely observed V segments, including chromosome 9 orphons, were left out of the earlier analysis of several hundred of the donors. In vitro tests confirmed that a few of the cytomegalovirus-associated TCR beta chains recognize cytomegalovirus antigens. A later analysis found that HLA-associated TCR beta chains were more clonally expanded and had lower generation probabilities than equally common non-associated chains. Some IMGT-functional V segments, including TRBV6-2 and TRBV6-3, could not be distinguished by the 87-base-pair reads and were therefore excluded. Roughly uniform sequencing depth across donors was assumed in presence/absence analyses, although this assumption may not hold. The classifier was reported to diagnose cytomegalovirus status with high specificity and sensitivity in both the original and validation cohorts. A further reported finding was that TCR beta sequences accurately predicted the HLA-A and HLA-B alleles for most subjects in the first cohort. A total of roughly 160 TCR beta chains were listed by the study as associated with cytomegalovirus. In a later analysis, the rate of TCR association differed among HLA loci, with DRB1 alleles having the most associated TCRs and HLA-C alleles having the fewest. V-gene and J-gene trimming of TCR beta chains was associated with a missense DCLRE1C variant in a later genetic analysis, and the association was replicated in an independent cohort. CMV serostatus was the only immune exposure information available for the cohort. Several of the top co-occurrence clusters appeared to be linked to parvovirus B19, influenza, CMV and Epstein-Barr virus, according to a later analysis. In an earlier analysis of over 550 of the donors, most TCR beta V segments were observed in productive rearrangements about 90% or about 30% of the time, broadly matching IMGT annotations. According to the authors, the approach could potentially be generalized to other disease states and immunological phenotypes. According to a later analysis, most CMV-associated TCR beta chains appeared to be HLA-restricted, and the HLA associations seemed to be driven largely by CMV exposure. The sequencing pipeline was judged likely to have produced a cluster of highly shared sequence variants as a technical artifact. In a later genetic analysis, fewer N-insertions in productive TCRs were reported among donors in an Asian-associated ancestry cluster than the approximately 710-donor mean. While some public TCRs were present in many individuals, most TCR sequences turned up only very rarely across donors. Specific HLA alleles were associated with 16,951 TCR beta sequences at a false discovery rate of 0.05 in a later analysis. Correlated functional status among segregating V segments might be attributable to linkage disequilibrium, but an unknown experimental factor could not be ruled out. Because HLA typing was unavailable for some donors at each locus, only the typed subset was used in association tests.

Receptor libraries were prepared by the immunoSEQ multiplex PCR assay. For the multiplex PCR, a mixture combining 60 forward primers for TCR Vbeta segments and 13 reverse primers for TCR Jbeta segments was used. A multiplex PCR assay on genomic DNA amplified the CDR3 region of rearranged TCR beta genes. The amplified TCR beta libraries were sequenced on the Illumina HiSeq System as 87-base-pair reads. The published analysis was carried out like this. A later analysis counted some 80 million unique TCR beta chains across the 640 or so repertoires, and around 12 million of these chains were shared by at least two donors. A nearest-neighbor algorithm error-corrected the raw reads and collapsed the reads into unique sequences, merging closely related sequences to remove PCR and sequencing errors. Alignment of CDR3 sequences to IMGT reference sequences was used to assign V, D and J gene segments. For a sequence to be retained, at least a six-nucleotide match to both a V gene segment and a J gene segment was required. Rearrangements were called productive when the CDR3 lacked stop codons and stayed in frame with V and J; all others were non-productive. Following IMGT convention, CDR3 was defined as the stretch from the second conserved V-encoded cysteine up to the conserved J-encoded phenylalanine. In an earlier analysis of roughly 610 of the donors, sequences lacking an unambiguous match to a single V gene segment were excluded. An earlier analysis of 587 of the donors called V segments functional above 56.7% productive rearrangements and segregating when the between-donor standard deviation exceeded 5%. A statistical classification framework was built for diagnosing cytomegalovirus status from the catalog of TCR beta chain sequences. In a later analysis, V and J genes were assigned by comparing TCR nucleotide sequences against IMGT/GENE-DB human TR gene sequences. A later analysis assigned CDR3 sequences and most-parsimonious VDJ recombination scenarios with the TCRdist pipeline. In a later analysis, each TCR beta chain was defined by its CDR3 amino acid sequence together with its V-gene family, and reads lacking a unique V-gene family were excluded. As a way to deal with suspected cross-contamination and a sequencing artifact, a later analysis dropped hundreds of nucleotide sequences that were highly shared and had low generation probability. A later analysis calculated a clonal expansion index for each public chain from normalized within-repertoire ranks of inferred template counts. A later analysis computed generation probabilities with a VDJ recombination model fitted to out-of-frame rearrangements, and checked the results against IGoR. Hypergeometric tests were used in a later analysis to score TCR-TCR, TCR-HLA and TCR-CMV co-occurrence, with a repertoire-size bias correction applied to the TCR pairs. A later analysis estimated false discovery rates by permuting HLA or CMV assignments 20 times. In a later analysis, co-occurring TCRs were grouped with DBSCAN, and TCRdist sequence similarity was added when clustering was performed within HLA-allele-positive subsets. Co-occurrence clustering excluded repertoires with fewer than 30,000 or more than 120,000 public chains, plus five with anomalous nucleotide sharing. TCRdb re-hosts the immuneACCESS table, in-frame sequences only. Its copies lack some clones; in the studies checked, an unresolved V gene accounts for under half of them, and the cause for the rest is not known. V, J and clone size derive from that table, while D and trimming were established from the DNA sequence. This sample gives 89,000 or so clones in total; around 75% of them show up just once. The ten largest clones add up to 9.5% to 13% of the sample.

The sequenced sample consisted of PBMCs. The clonotype comes from a man in his late teens or twenties in good health and CMV-seropositive. The chain joins TRBV7-9 to TRBJ1-2; TRBD1 agrees with 7 junctional bases. CDR3 protein: CASSLAPGTDRPTNYGYTF. The nucleotide sequence is given as TGTGCCAGCAGCTTAGCCCCCGGGACAGATAGACCAACTAACTATGGCTACACCTTC.